What follows describes a single T cell receptor beta chain. This record belongs to a study of sequential checkpoint blockade in melanoma. For the study at large: Patients were randomized 1:1 to nivolumab-then-ipilimumab or ipilimumab-then-nivolumab first-line.

The V and J ends lost 6 bases and 1 base, in that order; junction bases with no gene match: 4. The CDR3 extends over 14 amino acids. Germline assignment: CDR1 LNHDA and CDR2 SQIVND (reference sequence). Only in-frame clones appear in the TCRdb table, and some are missing; sequencing was by immunoSEQ multiplex PCR. Seen here are 20,000 to 25,000 clones, roughly four fifths observed once, and the top ten hold around 10%. Treatment described: randomized to nivolumab then ipilimumab (arm A) or the reverse (arm B). DNA-damaging chemotherapy had not been given to any patient beforehand. Specimen: CD8+ T cells sorted from blood (inferred from file names), collected from a patient given nivolumab and ipilimumab in sequence. The receptor was isolated from a human donor with melanoma. The chain couples TRBV19 to TRBJ2-3; TRBD1 aligns across 7 bases. The CDR3 bases are TGTGCCAGTAGGCGACAGGGTGGCACAGATACGCAGTATTTT. Protein product: CASRRQGGTDTQYF.